This T cell receptor (beta chain) appears in the sequencing data of a study of identical twins. TCRdb analysed the 5' RACE reads with MiXCR anew, one entry per CDR3 protein. The profile shows approximately 490,000 distinct CDR3 sequences, approximately 20% of them singletons. These same records also appear under a second study, on yellow fever vaccine responses in identical twins.

The source of this sequence is a woman aged 18-29 years in good health. The sequencing input was CD4+ T cells sorted from blood.

CDR3 DNA: TGTGCCAGCAGTTTAGGGACAGGTCCCTACGAGCAGTACGTC. This codes for CASSLGTGPYEQYV. The rearrangement uses TRBV12-3 or TRBV12-4 and TRBJ2-7; 7 nucleotides line up with TRBD1. The CDR3 length is 14 residues. The ends lost 1 base at V and 2 bases at J; junction bases unmatched: 2.